The clone carrying this T cell receptor (beta chain) was detected only once. Its matching antigen is unknown. The sample is drawn from a study of OX40 agonist ivuxolimab in advanced cancers. Trimming took off 4 bases at V and 3 bases at J, with 12 bases between the two ends. This CDR3 has 14 amino acids. Germline V gene lookup returns CDR1 ENHRY and CDR2 SYGVKD. Profiling relied on immunoSEQ multiplex PCR, and the TCRdb table lists in-frame clones only, not all of them. The sample includes 100,000 to 120,000 clones, around nine tenths of them seen just once. Study-wide points: Expanded clones belonging to CD8+ T cells outnumbered, on average, those of CD4+. Individuals who were partial responders at 0.1-3.0 mg/kg had clonal expansion that ranked among the lowest.

This chain connects TRBV10-3 to TRBJ1-2; tentatively, D is TRBD1 (6 bases). The sequenced sample was CD4+ or CD8+ T cells sorted from blood, obtained in a trial of the OX40 agonist ivuxolimab. This receptor was taken from an adult with an advanced solid tumor such as melanoma, head and neck, liver or kidney cancer. The CDR3 coding sequence is TGTGCCATCAGTGTTGGGGGGGCCTACTATGGCTACACCTTC. It specifies CAISVGGAYYGYTF.